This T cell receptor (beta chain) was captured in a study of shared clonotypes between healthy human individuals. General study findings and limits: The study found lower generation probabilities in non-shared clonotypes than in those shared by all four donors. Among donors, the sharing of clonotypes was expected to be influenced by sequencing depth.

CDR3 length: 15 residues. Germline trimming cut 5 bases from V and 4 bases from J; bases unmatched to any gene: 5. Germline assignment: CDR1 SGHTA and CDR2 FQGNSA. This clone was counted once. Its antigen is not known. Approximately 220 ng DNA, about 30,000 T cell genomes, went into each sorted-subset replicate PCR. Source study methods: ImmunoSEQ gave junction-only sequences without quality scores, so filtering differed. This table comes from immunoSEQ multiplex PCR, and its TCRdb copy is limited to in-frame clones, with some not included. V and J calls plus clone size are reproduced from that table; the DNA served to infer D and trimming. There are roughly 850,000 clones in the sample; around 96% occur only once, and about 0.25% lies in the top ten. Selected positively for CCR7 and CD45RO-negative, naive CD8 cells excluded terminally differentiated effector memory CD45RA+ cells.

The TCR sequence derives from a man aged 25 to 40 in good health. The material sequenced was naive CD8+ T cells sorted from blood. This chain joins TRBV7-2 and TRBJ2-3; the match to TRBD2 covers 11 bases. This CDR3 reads CASSPTSGSADTQYF. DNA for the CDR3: TGTGCCAGCAGCCCAACTAGCGGGAGTGCAGATACGCAGTATTTT.